A single sample gave rise to the 5 T cell receptor beta chains below, sequenced in a study of response to subunit inactivated influenza vaccine (dated by TCRdb to the late 2010s). The library was prepared using RT-PCR. The sample was run on an Illumina HiSeq 2500. The raw public reads went through TCRdb reprocessing: fastp at Q25, MiXCR clone calling, in-frame beta chains kept. Records with the same CDR3 protein are collapsed into one entry carrying the most frequent genes and DNA. Present in this sample are more than 700,000 distinct CDR3 sequences, about 20% of which were seen just once. The ten largest clones represent 10% of the sample. Material: PBMCs from blood, obtained more than 4 days after vaccination. Receptors were obtained from a man aged 45-60 years who received an inactivated influenza vaccine. Donor details come from another sample of the same person, matched by shared clones.

J is TRBJ2-1 and V is TRBV7-2; 7 bases line up with TRBD2. V was pared by 0 bases and J by 5 bases, with 4 bases of the junction left unmatched. The CDR3 covers 15 residues. Germline CDR1 SGHTA, CDR2 FQGNSA. The CDR3, as DNA: TGTGCCAGCAGCTTAGCGCTAGCGGAGGACAATGAGCAGTTCTTC. Translation gives CASSLALAEDNEQFF.

The chain recombines TRBV6-9 with TRBJ2-7; TRBD1 matches at 7 bases. The V segment lost 9 bases and the J segment 6 bases; nucleotides outside the gene matches: 14. Looked up from germline, CDR1 is MNHGY and CDR2 is SVAAGI. The CDR3 is 14 residues long. The CDR3 DNA sequence: TGTGCCAGTCGAGTAAGGGGACAGAGGATCGAGCAGTACTTC. Its translation: CASRVRGQRIEQYF.

The rearrangement links TRBV6-1 to TRBJ2-1, with D unresolved. V was pared by 7 bases and J by 6 bases, with 19 bases between. Germline loops: CDR1 MNHNS, CDR2 SASEGT. This CDR3 region has 15 residues. CDR3 sequence reads: CASKRSSRISNEQFF. DNA of the CDR3: TGTGCCAGCAAAAGGAGCTCGCGAATTTCCAATGAGCAGTTCTTC.

This clonotype appeared many times. The chain has TRBV18 and TRBJ2-1; tentatively, D is TRBD1 (6 bases). Trimming took off 2 bases at V and 16 bases at J, with 21 bases between the two ends. CDR1 and CDR2 (germline): KGHSH, LQKENI. This CDR3 spans 14 amino acids. The CDR3 DNA reads TGTGCCAGCTCACCAGTGGGGGCACCTTCGATACAATTCTTC. This codes for CASSPVGAPSIQFF.

J is TRBJ2-7 and V is TRBV7-6, with 7 bases lining up with TRBD1. Germline CDR1 is SGHVS and CDR2 is FNYEAQ. V was clipped by 4 bases and J by 5 bases; unmatched bases: 11. This CDR3 is built from 15 residues. The CDR3 sequence is CASSSTTGNVDEQYF. The CDR3 nucleotides read TGTGCCAGCAGCTCTACGACAGGGAATGTGGACGAGCAGTACTTC.